This T cell receptor beta chain was captured in a study of cytomegalovirus exposure and HLA in healthy donors. From germline, CDR1 is MGHDK and CDR2 SYGVNS. Trimming took off 3 bases at V and 5 bases at J, with 7 bases between the two ends. The CDR3 covers 12 residues. The PCR had 60 Vbeta and 13 Jbeta primers. Repertoires were generated with immunoSEQ multiplex PCR, while TCRdb's copy carries only in-frame clones and drops some. The data show around 96,000 clones, around 84% seen once. With regard to this clone: Its cognate antigen is unknown.

Study findings and constraints: It was in a later analysis that TCR association rates were seen to vary by HLA locus, highest for DRB1 and lowest for HLA-C. For TCR beta chains, V- and J-gene trimming was later linked to a missense DCLRE1C variant.

The chain joins TRBV25-1 to TRBJ1-1; D is unresolved. Specimen: PBMCs. This TCR derives from a man between 18 and 29 years old in good health and CMV-seronegative. This CDR3 is CASSDAWTEAFF. The CDR3 nucleotides read TGTGCCAGCAGTGATGCGTGGACTGAAGCTTTCTTT. Full variable domain (remainder filled in from reference TRBV25-1 and TRBJ1-1): EADIYQTPRYLVIGTGKKITLECSQTMGHDKMYWYQQDPGMELHLIHYSYGVNSTEKGDLSSESTVSRIRTEHFPLTLESARPSHTSQYLCASSDAWTEAFFGQGTRLTVV.